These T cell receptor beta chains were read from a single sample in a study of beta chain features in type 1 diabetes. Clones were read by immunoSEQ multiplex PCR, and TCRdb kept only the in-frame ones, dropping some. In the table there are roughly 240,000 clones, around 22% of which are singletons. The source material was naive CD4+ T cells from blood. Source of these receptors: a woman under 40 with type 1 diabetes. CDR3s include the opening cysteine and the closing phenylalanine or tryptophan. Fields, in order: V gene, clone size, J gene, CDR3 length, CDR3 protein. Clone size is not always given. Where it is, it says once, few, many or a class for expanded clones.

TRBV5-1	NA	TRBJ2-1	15	CASSLGLAGSYEQFF
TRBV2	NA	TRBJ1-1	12	CASSDSGTEAFF
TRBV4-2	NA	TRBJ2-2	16	CASSRGAGDHPGELFF
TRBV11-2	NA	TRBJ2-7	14	CASSFGREIYEQYF
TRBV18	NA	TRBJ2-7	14	CASSPPGFSYEQYF
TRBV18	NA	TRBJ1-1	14	CASSPRDREGEAFF
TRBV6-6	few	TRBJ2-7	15	CASSLTGTGAYEQYF
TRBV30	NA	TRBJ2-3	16	CAWSKQGAFSTDTQYF
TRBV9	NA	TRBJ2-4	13	CASSAGGAHIQYF
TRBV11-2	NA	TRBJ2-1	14	CASSLRDIDNEQFF
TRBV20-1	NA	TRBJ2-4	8	CSAGGGYF
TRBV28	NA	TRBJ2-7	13	CACLAGGSYEQYF
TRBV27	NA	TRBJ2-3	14	CASSLRLGADTQYF
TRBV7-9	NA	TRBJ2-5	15	CASSRLAGSQETQYF
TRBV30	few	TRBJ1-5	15	CAWSVPGANNQPQHF
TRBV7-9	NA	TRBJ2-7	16	CASSRAVAGPSYEQYF
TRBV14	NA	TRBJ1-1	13	CASSQVGAGEAFF
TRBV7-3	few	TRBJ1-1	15	CASSLVGQENTEAFF
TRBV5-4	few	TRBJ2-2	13	CASSLARAGELFF
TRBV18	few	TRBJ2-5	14	CASSPPGVGETQYF
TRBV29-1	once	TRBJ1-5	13	CSVATESNQPQHF
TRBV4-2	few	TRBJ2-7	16	CASSQDRRESSYEQYF
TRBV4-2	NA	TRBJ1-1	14	CASSPGQPNTEAFF
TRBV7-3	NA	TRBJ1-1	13	CASSTGSDTEAFF
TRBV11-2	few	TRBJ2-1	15	CASSPLSGRANEQFF
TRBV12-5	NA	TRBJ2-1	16	CASGLGQTSSYNEQFF
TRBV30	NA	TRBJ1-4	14	CAWGRGTGYEKLFF